The clone carrying this T cell receptor beta chain was seen a handful of times. A much larger clone sits a single nucleotide away, making a read error possible. These data come from a study of blood T cells in healthy people across ages. Study summary: The template switching approach captured approximately one barcoded beta molecule for every two T cells.

PCR was performed a second time for 7 to 11 cycles using a sample-barcoded 5' primer and a J-beta primer mix. TCRdb analysed the 5' RACE reads with MiXCR anew, one entry per CDR3 protein. The sample includes 650,000 to 800,000 distinct CDR3 sequences, 52% of them seen just once. The sequence came from a woman older than 75 in good health. Sequencing was carried out using blood.

In DNA form, the CDR3 reads TGTGCTAGTGGTTTGATGGGTGGTGAGCAGTACTTC. As protein: CASGLMGGEQYF. This chain connects TRBV12-5 to TRBJ2-7, with D unclear. The CDR3 sequence is 12 residues long. Germline V gives CDR1 LGHNT, CDR2 FRNRAP. Trimming took off 2 bases at V and 7 bases at J, with 9 bases between the two ends.